This T cell receptor (beta chain) was sequenced in a study of CD8+ T cells in alopecia areata. Background on the study: Oral tofacitinib, 5 to 10 mg twice daily, was given in an open-label trial. Treatment ran 6 to 18 months, with 6 months of follow-up afterward.

Study results and limitations: In lesional scalp, particularly from alopecia totalis/universalis, clonality was higher than in normal scalp.

Extracted RNA was reverse transcribed into cDNA, the sequencing template. Method: immunoSEQ multiplex PCR; TCRdb's copy keeps in-frame clones and lacks some. The table has about 180,000 clones, 50% to 75% seen once; the top ten hold about 15%. The CDR3 spans 14 residues. Germline lookup yields CDR1 SNHLY and CDR2 FYNNEI. With 4 bases removed from V and 4 bases from J, the gap between germline ends came to 14 bases. On this clone: Its antigen is undetermined.

Researchers gathered lesional scalp punch biopsies and peripheral blood from patients with alopecia areata. The gene calls are TRBV2 and TRBJ2-7; TRBD1 is a possible D gene (8 bases). The material sequenced was CD4+ T cells sorted from blood, taken at week 0. The clonotype was recovered from a human donor with alopecia areata. The CDR3 DNA is TGTGCCAGCAGTGTTGCACAGGGGGGGTACGAGCAGTACTTC. Amino acid sequence: CASSVAQGGYEQYF.